This TCR beta chain was found in a study of identical twins. The table lists this clonotype with a few counts. Trimming cost V 5 bases and J 4 bases; bases outside gene matches: 9. The CDR3 has 15 residues. CDR1 is SGHTA, CDR2 FQGNSA, per germline. Addition of a universal primer site occurred through template switching, and cDNA carried unique molecular identifiers. TCRdb reprocessed the 5' RACE reads with MiXCR, giving one entry per CDR3 protein. The top ten clones hold roughly 3% of a sample with approximately 600,000 distinct CDR3 sequences, approximately 10% of them seen once. This sample was shared with a second study, whose subject was yellow fever vaccine responses in identical twins.

V is TRBV7-2 and J is TRBJ2-3, with TRBD1 identical over 7 bases. Material for sequencing was PBMCs. This sequence originates from a woman younger than 30 in good health. The DNA for the CDR3 is TGTGCCAGCAGCCAACCTAGAGGGGGCTCAGATACGCAGTATTTT. Its protein is CASSQPRGGSDTQYF.